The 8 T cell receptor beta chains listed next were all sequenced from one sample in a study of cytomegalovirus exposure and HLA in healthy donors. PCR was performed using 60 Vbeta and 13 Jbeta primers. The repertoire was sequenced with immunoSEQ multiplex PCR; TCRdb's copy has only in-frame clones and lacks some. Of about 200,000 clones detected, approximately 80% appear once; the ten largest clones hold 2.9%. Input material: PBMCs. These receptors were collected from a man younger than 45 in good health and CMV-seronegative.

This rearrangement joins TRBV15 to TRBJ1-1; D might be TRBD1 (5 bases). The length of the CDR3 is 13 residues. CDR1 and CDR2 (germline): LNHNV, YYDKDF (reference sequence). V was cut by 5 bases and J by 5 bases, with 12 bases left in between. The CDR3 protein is CATSPWGVTEAFF. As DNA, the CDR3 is TGTGCCACCAGCCCCTGGGGCGTGACTGAAGCTTTCTTT.

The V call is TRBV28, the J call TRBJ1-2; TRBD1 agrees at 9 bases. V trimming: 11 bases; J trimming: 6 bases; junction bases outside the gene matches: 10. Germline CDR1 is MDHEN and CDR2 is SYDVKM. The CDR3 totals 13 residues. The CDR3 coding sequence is TGTGCCCTCGCCCAGGACAGGGGACATGGCTACACCTTC. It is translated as CALAQDRGHGYTF.

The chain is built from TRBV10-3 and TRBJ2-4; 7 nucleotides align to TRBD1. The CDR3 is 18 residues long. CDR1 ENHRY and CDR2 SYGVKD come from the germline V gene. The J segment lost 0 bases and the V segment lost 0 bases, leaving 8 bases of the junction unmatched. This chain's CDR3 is CAISESTRDSLAKNIQYF. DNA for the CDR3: TGTGCCATCAGTGAGTCGACTCGGGACAGTCTAGCCAAAAACATTCAGTACTTC.

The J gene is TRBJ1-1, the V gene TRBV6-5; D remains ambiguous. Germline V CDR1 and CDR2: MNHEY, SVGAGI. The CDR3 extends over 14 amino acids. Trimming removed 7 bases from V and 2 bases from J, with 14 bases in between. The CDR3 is CASIRAGANTEAFF. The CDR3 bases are TGTGCCAGCATCAGAGCCGGAGCCAACACTGAAGCTTTCTTT.

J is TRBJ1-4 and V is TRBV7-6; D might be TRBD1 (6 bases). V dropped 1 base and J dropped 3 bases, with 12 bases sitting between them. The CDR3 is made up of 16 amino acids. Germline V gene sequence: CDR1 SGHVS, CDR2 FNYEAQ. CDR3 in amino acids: CASSLGSGAPNEKLFF. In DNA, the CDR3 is TGTGCCAGCAGCTTAGGATCAGGGGCTCCTAATGAAAAACTGTTTTTT.

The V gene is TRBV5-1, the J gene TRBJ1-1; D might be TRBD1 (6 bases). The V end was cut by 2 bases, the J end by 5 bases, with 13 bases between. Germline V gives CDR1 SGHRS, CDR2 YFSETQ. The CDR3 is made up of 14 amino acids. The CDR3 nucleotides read TGCGCCAGCAGCTTCCTACAGGGAGGGACTGAAGCTTTCTTT. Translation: CASSFLQGGTEAFF.

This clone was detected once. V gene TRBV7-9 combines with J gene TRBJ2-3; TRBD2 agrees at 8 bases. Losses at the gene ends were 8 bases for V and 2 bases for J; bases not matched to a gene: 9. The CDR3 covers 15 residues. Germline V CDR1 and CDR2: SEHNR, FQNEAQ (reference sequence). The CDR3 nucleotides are TGTGCCAGCGGGCCAGGGACTAGTCTCACAGATACGCAGTATTTT. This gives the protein CASGPGTSLTDTQYF. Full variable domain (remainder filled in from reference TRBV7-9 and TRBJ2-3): DTGVSQNPRHKITKRGQNVTFRCDPISEHNRLYWYRQTLGQGPEFLTYFQNEAQLEKSRLLSDRFSAERPKGSFSTLEIQRTEQGDSAMYLCASGPGTSLTDTQYFGPGTRLTVL.

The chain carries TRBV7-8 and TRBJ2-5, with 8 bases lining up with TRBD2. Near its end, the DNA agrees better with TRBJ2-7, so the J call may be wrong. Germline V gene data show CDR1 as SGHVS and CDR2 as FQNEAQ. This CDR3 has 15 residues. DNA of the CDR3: TGTGCCAGCAGCCGCCAGGGACTAGTGGGCTACGAGCAGTACTTC. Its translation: CASSRQGLVGYEQYF.